Below, 26 T cell receptor beta chains from the same sample are listed, as sequenced in a study of T-cell reconstitution after alpha-beta-depleted transplantation in children. Unique molecular identifiers were incorporated when the TCRbeta library was constructed. TCRdb independently ran MiXCR on the PCR reads; one entry per CDR3 protein. The sample has roughly 570,000 distinct CDR3 sequences; about a quarter are singletons. The source material was PBMCs, sampled before TCRalphabeta/CD19-depleted stem cell transplant. The receptors shown here come from a boy under two years old with Wiskott-Aldrich syndrome, due to receive a stem cell transplant.

This chain connects TRBV28 to TRBJ2-3, with D tentatively TRBD1 or TRBD2 (5 bases each). The V end lost 7 bases, the J end lost 0 bases, and 11 bases lay between the germline ends. Per the germline V gene, CDR1 is MDHEN and CDR2 is SYDVKM. This CDR3 is built from 14 residues. The CDR3 DNA sequence: TGTGCCAGCAAAGGGGAGAGAAGCACAGATACGCAGTATTTT. It encodes CASKGERSTDTQYF.

This clonotype has only a few counts. The chain employs TRBV4-1 and TRBJ2-3, with TRBD2 matching 8 bases. V lost 1 base to trimming and J lost 6 bases; unmatched junction nucleotides: 15. Germline CDR1 and CDR2: MGHRA and YSYEKL. CDR3 length equals 18 residues. The CDR3 DNA sequence: TGCGCCAGCAGCCAAGTAAAAGCCCCTCCGGGGGGGAGGGATACGCAGTATTTT. It translates to CASSQVKAPPGGRDTQYF.

This clonotype occurred a few times. This chain uses TRBV5-1 with TRBJ2-7; D gene unclear. Trimming stripped 0 bases from V and 2 bases from J, with 9 bases between. The CDR3 is 14 residues long. The germline gives CDR1 SGHRS, CDR2 YFSETQ. The CDR3 loop reads CASSLAPPTYEQYF. CDR3 sequence (DNA): TGCGCCAGCAGCTTGGCGCCTCCTACCTACGAGCAGTACTTC.

The chain couples TRBV7-9 to TRBJ2-3; TRBD2 matches at 10 bases. Trimming cost V 5 bases and J 5 bases; bases outside gene matches: 4. The CDR3 length is 14 residues. Germline V gene sequence: CDR1 SEHNR, CDR2 FQNEAQ (reference sequence). The CDR3 region has the DNA TGTGCCAGCAGCGCTAGCGGGAGTGGAGATACGCAGTATTTT. Translating gives CASSASGSGDTQYF.

This clonotype was seen a few times. This CDR3 is CASSLPNNEQFF. The CDR3 DNA is TGTGCCAGCAGCTTACCGAACAATGAGCAGTTCTTC. The chain employs TRBV13 and TRBJ2-1; unclear D gene. The germline gives CDR1 PRHDT, CDR2 FYEKMQ (reference sequence). Between the trimmed V and J ends, which lost 2 bases and 5 bases, there was a span of 4 bases. CDR3 length: 12 amino acids.

V usage is TRBV30 and J usage is TRBJ2-1; 8 bases match TRBD2. Germline V gene sequence: CDR1 GTSNPN, CDR2 SVGIG (reference sequence). J gave up 2 bases and V 4 bases, and 7 bases lay outside the gene matches. The CDR3 is 15 residues long. The CDR3 here is CAWTLGLAPYNEQFF. The CDR3 nucleotides are TGTGCCTGGACGCTAGGACTAGCCCCCTACAATGAGCAGTTCTTC.

The sample holds one count of this clonotype. This sequence joins TRBV11-2 and TRBJ2-1; no clear D. The length of the CDR3 is 15 residues. V gave up 1 base and J gave up 4 bases, with 11 bases separating them. Germline V gene lookup returns CDR1 SGHAT and CDR2 FQNNGV. The chain's CDR3 is CASSLALFGYNEQFF. The CDR3 DNA follows: TGTGCCAGCAGCTTAGCTTTGTTCGGATACAATGAGCAGTTCTTC.

This clonotype appeared a few times. The chain joins TRBV10-3 to TRBJ2-7, with D tentatively TRBD1 or TRBD2 (6 bases each). This CDR3 spans 14 amino acids. V was pared by 6 bases and J by 3 bases, with 15 bases between. CDR1 is ENHRY and CDR2 is SYGVKD in the germline V gene. The CDR3 loop reads CAISILRGDYEQYF. In DNA, the CDR3 is TGTGCCATCAGCATCCTGAGGGGGGACTACGAGCAGTACTTC.

This clonotype was detected only a few times. The V gene is TRBV18, the J gene TRBJ1-2, with TRBD1 matching over 10 bases. V was clipped by 5 bases and J by 7 bases; unmatched bases: 7. Germline CDR1 reads KGHSH; CDR2 reads LQKENI. This CDR3 has 14 amino acids. The CDR3 sequence is CASSATGGYSGYTF. CDR3 DNA sequence: TGTGCCAGCTCAGCGACAGGGGGCTACTCTGGCTACACCTTC.

Comment on this clonotype: Mismatch with germline at one junction end may stem from a read error. The DNA of the CDR3 is TGCGCCAGCGGAGGAACGTCAGGGGGCCGGCACTTC. As protein: CASGGTSGGRHF. J is TRBJ2-7 and V is TRBV5-1; 8 bases fit TRBD1. Germline assignment: CDR1 SGHRS and CDR2 YFSETQ. The CDR3 consists of 12 residues.

CDR3 coding DNA: TGTGCCAGCAGCCTTACTAGCGGAGGTCCCTACGAGCAGTACTTC. As protein: CASSLTSGGPYEQYF. The V call is TRBV28, the J call TRBJ2-7, with 8 nucleotides matching TRBD2. V was pared by 6 bases and J by 2 bases, with 9 bases of the junction left unmatched. The V gene's germline CDR1 is MDHEN and CDR2 SYDVKM. The length of the CDR3 is 15 residues.

As for this clonotype: Since no conserved phenylalanine or tryptophan closes the CDR3, a read error is the likely cause. CDR3 sequence: CASSWDRDLYEQYL. In DNA form, the CDR3 reads TGTGCCAGCAGTTGGGACAGGGATCTCTACGAGCAGTACCTC. The genes are TRBV28 and TRBJ2-7; TRBD1 aligns across 9 bases. CDR1 and CDR2 from the germline V gene are MDHEN and SYDVKM. Trimming cost V 4 bases and J 3 bases; bases outside gene matches: 4. The CDR3 is made up of 14 amino acids.

This clonotype was seen more than once but under ten times. CDR3 region: CASSYSRNQPQHF. CDR3 DNA sequence: TGTGCCAGCAGTTACTCCCGCAATCAGCCCCAGCATTTT. The chain links TRBV6-5 to TRBJ1-5; no clear D gene. The CDR3 loop spans 13 amino acids. CDR1 and CDR2 (germline): MNHEY, SVGAGI. V was clipped by 0 bases and J by 2 bases, with 2 bases between them.

Worth noting for this clonotype: The germline gene is not matched at one end of the junction; a read error may be the cause. V usage is TRBV5-1 and J usage is TRBJ2-1; D possibly corresponds to TRBD1 (6 bases). The CDR3 has 11 residues. Germline V gene sequence: CDR1 SGHRS, CDR2 YFSETQ. The CDR3, as DNA: TGCGCCAGCAGCTTCAGGGGCGCGCGGCTCTTC. Amino acid sequence: CASSFRGARLF.

In regard to this clonotype: The DNA is omitted, as the CDR3 cannot be located on it reliably, and the CDR3 follows TCRdb's listing. This chain connects TRBV7-5 to TRBJ2-7; TRBD1 is taken as the D call from the table, unchecked against the DNA. TRBV7-5 is labeled a pseudogene. The CDR3 spans 17 amino acids, including both terminal residues. The CDR3 sequence is CISVSEARTVLYYEQYF.

This clonotype occurred a few times. V usage is TRBV20-1 and J usage is TRBJ2-7; 7 positions agree with TRBD2. Trimming at V came to 8 bases and at J to 3 bases, leaving 4 bases not matched to a gene. The CDR3 spans 11 residues. Per the germline V gene, CDR1 is DFQATT and CDR2 is SNEGSKA (reference sequence). Here the CDR3 reads CSTKRDYEQYF. The CDR3 coding sequence is TGCAGTACTAAGCGGGACTACGAGCAGTACTTC.

The V and J genes are TRBV27 and TRBJ2-3, with 8 nucleotides matching TRBD2. Germline lookup yields CDR1 MNHEY and CDR2 SMNVEV (reference sequence). The CDR3 runs to 16 residues. V was clipped by 4 bases and J by 4 bases; unmatched bases: 10. The CDR3 DNA sequence: TGTGCCAGCAGTTCGGCTAGCGGGCTGGGGTCAGATACGCAGTATTTT. It specifies CASSSASGLGSDTQYF.

The gene calls are TRBV7-8 and TRBJ2-7; D perhaps matches TRBD1 (5 bases). V was pared by 5 bases and J by 5 bases, with 19 bases between. Germline CDR1 reads SGHVS; CDR2 reads FQNEAQ. This CDR3 comprises 15 residues. CDR3: CASSNPSDSRDEQYF. The CDR3 nucleotides read TGTGCCAGCAGCAATCCATCCGACAGTCGGGACGAGCAGTACTTC.

CDR3 nucleotide sequence: TGTGCCAGCAGCTTAGGATCAGGGACCAACACCATATATTTT. Translated: CASSLGSGTNTIYF. J is TRBJ1-3 and V is TRBV7-6, with D maybe TRBD1 (5 bases). CDR1 and CDR2 (germline): SGHVS, FNYEAQ. The length of the CDR3 is 14 residues. V shed 1 base and J shed 7 bases, with 11 bases lying between them.

The gene calls are TRBV3-1 and TRBJ1-1; 9 bases map to TRBD1. J gave up 1 base and V 4 bases, and 13 bases lay outside the gene matches. Germline CDR1 and CDR2: LGHDT and YNNKEL (reference sequence). This CDR3 contains 18 residues. The CDR3 is CASSRRLTGGSRNTEAFF. The CDR3 DNA is TGTGCCAGCAGCCGAAGGTTAACAGGGGGCTCGAGGAACACTGAAGCTTTCTTT.

The rearrangement joins TRBV5-1 to TRBJ2-1, with a possible D match to TRBD1 (5 bases). Deletions cut 4 bases from V and 5 bases from J, with 16 bases between. CDR1 is SGHRS, CDR2 YFSETQ, per germline. The CDR3 extends over 15 amino acids. CDR3 bases: TGCGCCAGCAGCGTCCAGGGCTTCCTTGACAATGAGCAGTTCTTC. Protein sequence: CASSVQGFLDNEQFF.

The rearrangement uses TRBV27 and TRBJ2-2; no definite D call. V was trimmed by 4 bases and J by 7 bases, leaving 16 bases between them. The CDR3 spans 15 residues. Germline V gene sequence: CDR1 MNHEY, CDR2 SMNVEV (reference sequence). The CDR3 is CASSSKEVVGGELFF. The CDR3 DNA is TGTGCCAGCAGTTCCAAGGAAGTCGTTGGCGGGGAGCTGTTTTTT.

The table lists this clonotype with a few counts. This rearrangement joins TRBV5-8 to TRBJ2-1; weak D call: TRBD2 (6 bases). The germline CDR1 and CDR2 sequences are SGHTS and YDEGEE. The length of the CDR3 is 14 residues. V was shortened by 4 bases and J by 7 bases, with 15 bases between the two germline ends. The CDR3 bases are TGTGCCAGCAGCCCACGATGGACTACGAATGAGCAGTTCTTC. This translates into CASSPRWTTNEQFF.

The rearrangement links TRBV10-3 to TRBJ2-7; D may be TRBD1 or TRBD2 (6 bases each). Trimming removed 3 bases from V and 4 bases from J, with 10 bases in between. The CDR3 covers 13 residues. Germline assignment: CDR1 ENHRY and CDR2 SYGVKD. CDR3 sequence (DNA): TGTGCCATCAGTGATGGGGGGCCTTACGAGCAGTACTTC. This gives the protein CAISDGGPYEQYF.

This sequence joins TRBV15 and TRBJ2-7, with D unclear. Trimming shortened V by 0 bases and J by 4 bases, and 10 bases separated the two germline ends. The CDR3 has 14 amino acids. CDR1 is LNHNV and CDR2 is YYDKDF in the germline V gene (reference sequence). The CDR3 DNA sequence: TGTGCCACCAGCAGAGATCCGAGAGCGTACGAGCAGTACTTC. It codes for CATSRDPRAYEQYF.

The V and J genes are TRBV6-1 and TRBJ2-1; 8 nucleotides line up with TRBD2. Germline V gene data show CDR1 as MNHNS and CDR2 as SASEGT. The J segment lost 4 bases and the V segment lost 7 bases, leaving 9 bases of the junction unmatched. CDR3 length: 15 residues. CDR3 loop: CASIRGRNLYNEQFF. Written as DNA, the CDR3 is TGTGCCAGCATTCGCGGGAGGAACCTATACAATGAGCAGTTCTTC.